This is a list of T cell receptor beta chains from one sample in a study of blood T cell repertoires in COVID-19. Profiling relied on immunoSEQ multiplex PCR, and the TCRdb table lists in-frame clones only, not all of them. Of approximately 12,000 clones in the sample, about three quarters were seen once. Sequencing was performed on peripheral blood. All receptors derive from a man in his 60s with COVID-19, enrolled during active disease. Both conserved end residues are part of each CDR3. Fields, in order: J gene, V gene, clone size, D gene, CDR3 DNA, CDR3 protein. The D gene is left open where the match is weak. Clone size appears in some rows only: once, few, many, or a class for an expanded clone.

>TRBJ2-7|TRBV4-2|.|TRBD2
TGTGCCAGCAGCCCCATAGGGGCGGGGGAATCCTACGAGCAGTACTTC
CASSPIGAGESYEQYF
>TRBJ2-3|TRBV12-3/TRBV12-4|.|.
TGTGCCAGCAGTTCTTACAAGAATACGCAGTATTTT
CASSSYKNTQYF
>TRBJ2-1|TRBV5-4|.|TRBD2
TGTGCCAGCAGCTTGGGACTAGCGGGATACAATGAGCAGTTCTTC
CASSLGLAGYNEQFF
>TRBJ2-3|TRBV4-2|.|TRBD2
TGTGCCAGCAGCCGGCTACTAGCGGTAGAAGGCACAGATACGCAGTATTTT
CASSRLLAVEGTDTQYF
>TRBJ1-5|TRBV30|.|TRBD1
TGTGCCTGGAGTCCACGGGACAGGGGAAATCAGCCCCAGCATTTT
CAWSPRDRGNQPQHF
>TRBJ1-6|TRBV5-1|.|.
TGCGCCAGCAGCTCCGGGACTGCGAGCTCCTATAATTCACCCCTCCACTTT
CASSSGTASSYNSPLHF
>TRBJ2-1|TRBV4-2|few|TRBD2
TGTGCCAGCAGCCAAGCGGGACTAGCGGGAGTGAATGAGCAGTTCTTC
CASSQAGLAGVNEQFF
>TRBJ2-5|TRBV25-1|few|TRBD2
TGTGCCAGCAGCCATACGGGGGGGCTGCGGGAGACCCAGTACTTC
CASSHTGGLRETQYF
>TRBJ2-1|TRBV27|.|TRBD1
TGTGCCAGCAGTCGGCCGGGACAGGGACTTGAATGGCAGTTCTTC
CASSRPGQGLEWQFF
>TRBJ1-1|TRBV7-9|medium-sized|TRBD1
TGTGCCAGCAGCTGGACAGGGGCTGAAGCTTTCTTT
CASSWTGAEAFF
>TRBJ2-1|TRBV19|medium-sized|TRBD2
TGTGCCAGTAGCACTGGACTAGCGTACGAGCAGTTCTTC
CASSTGLAYEQFF
>TRBJ1-4|TRBV4-2|few|TRBD1
TGTGCCAGCAGCCAGCCCACAGGGGGCGATGAAAAACTGTTTTTT
CASSQPTGGDEKLFF
>TRBJ1-2|TRBV6-4|.|.
TGTGCCAGCAGTTCCAATGGGGCCGGCTACACCTTC
CASSSNGAGYTF
>TRBJ2-4|TRBV18|.|TRBD1
TGTGCCAGCTCACGGACAGGGGCAAAAAACATTCAGTACTTC
CASSRTGAKNIQYF
>TRBJ1-1|TRBV9|.|.
TGTGCCAGCAGCGTAGCTACTAGGGAAGCTTTCTTT
CASSVATREAFF
>TRBJ2-1|TRBV6-1|few|.
TGTGCCAGCAGTGAAGGGGTAGCGCGTTACAATGAGCAGTTCTTC
CASSEGVARYNEQFF
>TRBJ1-6|TRBV5-6|.|TRBD1
TGTGCCAGCAGCTTGAGGGGGCTGGGATCACCCCTCCACTTT
CASSLRGLGSPLHF
>TRBJ1-4|TRBV3-1/TRBV3-2|once|.
TGTGCCAGCAGCCAAGGGAGGGCACCAACTAATGAAAAACTGTTTTTT
CASSQGRAPTNEKLFF
>TRBJ1-2|TRBV29-1|.|.
TGCAGCGTTGAGGAGTCGTCTGCAGTGCACTATGGCTACACCTTC
CSVEESSAVHYGYTF
>TRBJ2-1|TRBV6-5|.|TRBD1
TGTGCCAGCGGCTCCGGGACAGGGCTTCCCTATGAGCAGTTCTTC
CASGSGTGLPYEQFF
>TRBJ1-3|TRBV6-5|.|.
TGTGCCAGCAGTCCCAACCGGGAGACTGGAAACACCATATATTTT
CASSPNRETGNTIYF
>TRBJ2-3|TRBV20-1|once|TRBD2
TGCAGTGCTAGTTACGGCGGGGGGACTAGCACAGATACGCAGTATTTT
CSASYGGGTSTDTQYF
>TRBJ1-1|TRBV7-9|.|.
TGTGCCAGCAGCACGGGACAGAACACTGAAGCTTTCTTT
CASSTGQNTEAFF
>TRBJ1-2|TRBV28|.|.
TGTGCCAGCAGTTTTTCCGTCGCTCGGCTTTCGGAGAACTATGGCTACACCTTC
CASSFSVARLSENYGYTF
>TRBJ1-3|TRBV3-1/TRBV3-2|.|TRBD1
TGTGCCAGCAGCCAAATACAGGGGTCTGGAAACACCATATATTTT
CASSQIQGSGNTIYF
>TRBJ2-7|TRBV25-1|once|.
TGTGCCAGCAGTGAGAGGGGGACCTACGAGCAGTACTTC
CASSERGTYEQYF
>TRBJ1-2|TRBV6-5|.|.
TGTGCCAGCAGTATCCTAGCGGGATCCCGAAATGGCTACACCTTC
CASSILAGSRNGYTF
>TRBJ2-5|TRBV7-9|.|.
TGTGCCAGCAGCTCGCCGGGATACCAAGAGACCCAGTACTTC
CASSSPGYQETQYF
>TRBJ1-4|TRBV4-1|.|.
TGCGCCAGCTTACAGAGGGGAGGTAACGAAAAACTGTTTTTT
CASLQRGGNEKLFF
>TRBJ1-4|TRBV2|.|.
TGTGCCACCGGGACTTCCTATGAAAAACTGTTTTTT
CATGTSYEKLFF